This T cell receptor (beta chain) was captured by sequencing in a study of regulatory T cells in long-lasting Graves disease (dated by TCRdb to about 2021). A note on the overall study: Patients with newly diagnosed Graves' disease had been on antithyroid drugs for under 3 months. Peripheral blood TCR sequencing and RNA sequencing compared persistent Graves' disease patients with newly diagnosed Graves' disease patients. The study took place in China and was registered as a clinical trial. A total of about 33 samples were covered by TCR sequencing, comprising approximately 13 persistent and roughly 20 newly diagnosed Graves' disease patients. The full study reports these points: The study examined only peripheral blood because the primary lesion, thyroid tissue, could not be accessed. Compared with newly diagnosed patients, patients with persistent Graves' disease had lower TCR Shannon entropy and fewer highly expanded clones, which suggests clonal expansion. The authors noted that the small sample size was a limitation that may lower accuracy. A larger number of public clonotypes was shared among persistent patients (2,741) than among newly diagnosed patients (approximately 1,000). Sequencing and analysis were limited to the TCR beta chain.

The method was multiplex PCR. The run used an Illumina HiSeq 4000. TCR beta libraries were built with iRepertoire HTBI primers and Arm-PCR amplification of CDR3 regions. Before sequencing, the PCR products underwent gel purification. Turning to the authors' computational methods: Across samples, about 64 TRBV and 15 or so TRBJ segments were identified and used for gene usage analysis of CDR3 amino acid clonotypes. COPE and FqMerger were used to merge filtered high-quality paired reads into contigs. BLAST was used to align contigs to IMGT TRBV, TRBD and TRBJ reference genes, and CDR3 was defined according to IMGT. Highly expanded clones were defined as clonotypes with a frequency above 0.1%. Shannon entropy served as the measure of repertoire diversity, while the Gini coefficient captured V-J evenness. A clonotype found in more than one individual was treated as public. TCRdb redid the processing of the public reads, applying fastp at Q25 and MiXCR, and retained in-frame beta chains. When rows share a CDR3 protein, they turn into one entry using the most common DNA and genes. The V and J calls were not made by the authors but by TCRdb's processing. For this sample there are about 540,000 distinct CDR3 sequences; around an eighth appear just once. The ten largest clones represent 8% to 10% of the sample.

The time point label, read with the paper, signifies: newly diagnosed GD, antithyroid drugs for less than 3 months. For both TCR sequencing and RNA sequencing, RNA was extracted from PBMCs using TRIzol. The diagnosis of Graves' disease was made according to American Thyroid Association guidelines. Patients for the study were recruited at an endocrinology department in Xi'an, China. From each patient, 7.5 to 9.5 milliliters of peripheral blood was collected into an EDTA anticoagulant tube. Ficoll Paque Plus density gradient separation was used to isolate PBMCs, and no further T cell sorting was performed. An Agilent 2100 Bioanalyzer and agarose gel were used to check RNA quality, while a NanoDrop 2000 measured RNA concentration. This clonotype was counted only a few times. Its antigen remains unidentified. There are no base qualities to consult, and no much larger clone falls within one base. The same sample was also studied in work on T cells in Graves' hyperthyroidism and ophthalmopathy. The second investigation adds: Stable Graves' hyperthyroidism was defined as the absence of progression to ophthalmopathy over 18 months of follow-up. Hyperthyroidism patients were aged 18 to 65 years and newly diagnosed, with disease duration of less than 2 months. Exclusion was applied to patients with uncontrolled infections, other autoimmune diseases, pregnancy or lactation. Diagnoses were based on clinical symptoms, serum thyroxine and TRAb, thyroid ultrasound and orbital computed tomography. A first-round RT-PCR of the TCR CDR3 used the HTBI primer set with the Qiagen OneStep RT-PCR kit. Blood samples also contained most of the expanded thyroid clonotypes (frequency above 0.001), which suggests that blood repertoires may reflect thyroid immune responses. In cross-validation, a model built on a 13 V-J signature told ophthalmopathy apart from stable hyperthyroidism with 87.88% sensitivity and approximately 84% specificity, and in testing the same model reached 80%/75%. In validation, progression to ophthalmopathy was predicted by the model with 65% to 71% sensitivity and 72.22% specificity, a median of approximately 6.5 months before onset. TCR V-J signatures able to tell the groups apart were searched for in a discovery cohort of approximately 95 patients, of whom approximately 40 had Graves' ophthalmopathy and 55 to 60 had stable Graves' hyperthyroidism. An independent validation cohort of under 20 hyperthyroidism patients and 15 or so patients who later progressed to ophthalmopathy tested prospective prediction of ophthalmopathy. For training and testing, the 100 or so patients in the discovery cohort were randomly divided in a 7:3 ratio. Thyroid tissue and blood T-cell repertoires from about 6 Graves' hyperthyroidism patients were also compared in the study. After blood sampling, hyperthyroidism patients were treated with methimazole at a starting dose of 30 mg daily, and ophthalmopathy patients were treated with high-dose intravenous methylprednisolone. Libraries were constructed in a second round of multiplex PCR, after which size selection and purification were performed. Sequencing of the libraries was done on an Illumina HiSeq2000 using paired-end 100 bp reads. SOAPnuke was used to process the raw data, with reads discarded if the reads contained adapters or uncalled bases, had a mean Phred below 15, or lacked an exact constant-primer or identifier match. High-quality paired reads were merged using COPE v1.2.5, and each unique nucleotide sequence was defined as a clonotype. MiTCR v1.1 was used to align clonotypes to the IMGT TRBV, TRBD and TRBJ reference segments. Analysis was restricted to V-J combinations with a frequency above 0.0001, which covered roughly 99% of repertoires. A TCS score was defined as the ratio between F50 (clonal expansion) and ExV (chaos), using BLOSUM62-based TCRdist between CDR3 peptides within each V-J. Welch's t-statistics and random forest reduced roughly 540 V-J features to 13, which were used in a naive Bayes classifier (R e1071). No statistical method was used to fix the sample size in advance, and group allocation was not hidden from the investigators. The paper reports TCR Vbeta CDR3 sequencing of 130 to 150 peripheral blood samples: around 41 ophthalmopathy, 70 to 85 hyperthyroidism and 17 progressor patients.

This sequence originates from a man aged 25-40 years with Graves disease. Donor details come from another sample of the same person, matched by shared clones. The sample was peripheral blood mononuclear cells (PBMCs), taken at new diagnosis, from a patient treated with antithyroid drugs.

This receptor has the CDR3 CSASPPGGRAYNEQFF. In nucleotides, the sequence is TGCAGTGCTAGCCCTCCTGGCGGGAGGGCCTACAATGAGCAGTTCTTC. The chain is encoded by TRBV20-1 joined to TRBJ2-1, with 9 junctional bases fitting TRBD2. CDR1 is given as DFQATT and CDR2 as SNEGSKA, both from the germline V gene (reference sequence). V and J are trimmed by 3 bases and 2 bases, and the gene matches miss 8 bases of the junction. The CDR3 goes from the cysteine to the phenylalanine over 16 residues. Solely the CDR3 DNA is kept, with 48 bases framed from the first base.